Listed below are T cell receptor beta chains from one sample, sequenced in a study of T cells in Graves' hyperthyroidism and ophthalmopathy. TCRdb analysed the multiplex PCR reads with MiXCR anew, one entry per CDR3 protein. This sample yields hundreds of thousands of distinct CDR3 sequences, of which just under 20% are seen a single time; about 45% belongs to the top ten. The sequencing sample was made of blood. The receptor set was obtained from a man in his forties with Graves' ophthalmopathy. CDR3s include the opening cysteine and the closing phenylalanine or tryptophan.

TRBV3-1 CASSQDSRAATYEQFF
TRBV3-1 CASSQGGGGSSYEQYF
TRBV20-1 CSARGQVAYNEQFF
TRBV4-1 CASSQDPRGHEQYF
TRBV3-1 CASSQQGRSGNTIYF
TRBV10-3 CAISAGGGGNEQFF
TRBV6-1 CASREGANTGELFF
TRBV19 CASTPSMVSRLNTEAFF
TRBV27 CASSLRGAGHGYTF
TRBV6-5 CASSYRTGHTGELFF
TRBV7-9 CASSLMGQGNQPQHF
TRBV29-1 CSVEENGNEQFF
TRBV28 CASRGGSKPQHF
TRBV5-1 CASSFTGIEQFF
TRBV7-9 CASSRRDRGNEQYF